The next 27 T cell receptor beta chains were all read from a single sample in a study of T cell changes during pregnancy in multiple sclerosis. The protocol was immunoSEQ multiplex PCR, while the TCRdb copy is restricted to in-frame clones and leaves out a portion. The data contain approximately 38,000 clones, roughly 91% of them singletons. The sample was CD8+ T cells from peripheral blood mononuclear cells, taken in the second trimester of pregnancy. The receptors come from a female donor with multiple sclerosis, enrolled in a pregnancy study.

DNA of the CDR3: TGTGCCAGCAGCTTACACAGTCTTCAATCCAAAAACATTCAGTACTTC. It is translated as CASSLHSLQSKNIQYF. The V gene is TRBV7-2, the J gene TRBJ2-4; D unclear. V dropped 2 bases and J dropped 2 bases, with 13 bases sitting between them. CDR3 length: 16 amino acids. The germline V gene has CDR1 SGHTA and CDR2 FQGNSA. Based on the CDR3 plus reference TRBV7-2 and TRBJ2-4, the full variable domain is GAGVSQSPSNKVTEKGKDVELRCDPISGHTALYWYRQSLGQGLEFLIYFQGNSAPDKSGLPSDRFSAERTGGSVSTLTIQRTQQEDSAVYLCASSLHSLQSKNIQYFGAGTRLSVL.

This clone was picked up one time. This rearrangement joins TRBV5-1 to TRBJ2-1; 8 bases align to TRBD2. V shed 4 bases, J shed 4 bases, and the junction held 10 bases outside the gene matches. The CDR3 is made up of 16 amino acids. Germline V gives CDR1 SGHRS, CDR2 YFSETQ. The CDR3 here is CASSPIGLADYNEQFF. CDR3 coding DNA: TGCGCCAGCAGCCCAATAGGACTAGCAGATTACAATGAGCAGTTCTTC.

The CDR3 loop is CSVGGGSGMNTEAFF. The CDR3 region has the DNA TGCAGCGTTGGAGGAGGGTCGGGCATGAACACTGAAGCTTTCTTT. The genes are TRBV29-1 and TRBJ1-1; D remains unclear. Germline-derived CDR1 and CDR2 are SQVTM and ANQGSEA. Trimming left V 4 bases short and J 0 bases short, with 15 bases between. This CDR3 is built from 15 residues.

The gene calls are TRBV29-1 and TRBJ1-1; TRBD1 matches at 8 bases. Trimming removed 7 bases from V and 2 bases from J; junction bases left unmatched: 6. The CDR3 runs to 13 residues. CDR1 and CDR2 from the germline V gene are SQVTM and ANQGSEA. CDR3 region: CSARTGLNTEAFF. The DNA for the CDR3 is TGCAGCGCTAGGACAGGGCTAAACACTGAAGCTTTCTTT.

The chain employs TRBV18 and TRBJ2-7, with TRBD1 identical over 8 bases. Germline CDR1 reads KGHSH; CDR2 reads LQKENI. V was pared by 2 bases and J by 2 bases, with 5 bases of the junction left unmatched. There are 15 residues in the CDR3. The CDR3 reads CASSPSQGAPYEQYF. The CDR3 region has the DNA TGTGCCAGCTCACCAAGCCAGGGGGCGCCCTACGAGCAGTACTTC.

The J gene is TRBJ2-1, the V gene TRBV5-1; possibly TRBD2 for D (5 bases). CDR1 is SGHRS, CDR2 YFSETQ, per germline. This CDR3 is 12 amino acids long. With 3 bases removed from V and 7 bases from J, the gap between germline ends came to 8 bases. The DNA of the CDR3 is TGCGCCAGCAGCTCCCCGGGGAATGAGCAGTTCTTC. It is translated as CASSSPGNEQFF. Full variable domain (rest looked up from reference TRBV5-1 and TRBJ2-1): KAGVTQTPRYLIKTRGQQVTLSCSPISGHRSVSWYQQTPGQGLQFLFEYFSETQRNKGNFPGRFSGRQFSNSRSEMNVSTLELGDSALYLCASSSPGNEQFFGPGTRLTVL.

This chain links TRBV29-1 with TRBJ2-7, with TRBD1 as a possible D gene (5 bases). The V end lost 3 bases, the J end lost 2 bases, and 14 bases lay between the germline ends. Germline V gene data show CDR1 as SQVTM and CDR2 as ANQGSEA. This CDR3 is 14 amino acids long. The CDR3 loop reads CSVEGQGPTYEQYF. For the CDR3, the DNA is TGCAGCGTTGAGGGGCAGGGTCCAACCTACGAGCAGTACTTC.

The J gene is TRBJ1-2, the V gene TRBV2; D remains unclear. V lost 1 base and J 0 bases, leaving 9 bases between the germline ends. Germline V gene lookup returns CDR1 SNHLY and CDR2 FYNNEI. The CDR3 has 15 amino acids. The CDR3 DNA sequence: TGTGCCAGCAGTGAAGAAACAGCTACTAACTATGGCTACACCTTC. It specifies CASSEETATNYGYTF.

The CDR3 loop is CASSLLDRGPDTQYF. Written as DNA, the CDR3 is TGTGCCAGCAGCTTACTTGACAGGGGCCCAGATACGCAGTATTTT. The chain carries TRBV11-1 and TRBJ2-3; 8 bases are shared with TRBD1. Germline V gives CDR1 SGHAT, CDR2 FQDESV (reference sequence). The CDR3 covers 15 residues. J lost 4 bases, V lost 2 bases, and 5 bases had no gene match.

The CDR3 sequence: CSGGVLTEAFF. For the CDR3, the DNA is TGCAGCGGGGGGGTGTTGACTGAAGCTTTCTTT. This chain uses TRBV29-1 with TRBJ1-1; a weak D match, TRBD1 (5 bases). In germline, CDR1 is SQVTM, CDR2 ANQGSEA. Trimming took 7 bases from V and 5 from J, leaving 11 bases between them. The CDR3 is made up of 11 amino acids.

The chain recombines TRBV7-9 with TRBJ2-2; D not certain. CDR1 and CDR2 from the germline V gene are SEHNR and FQNEAQ (reference sequence). Trimming removed 4 bases from V and 2 bases from J, with 8 bases in between. The CDR3 spans 14 residues. Here the CDR3 DNA reads TGTGCCAGCAGCTCCGACTTAAACACCGGGGAGCTGTTTTTT. This codes for CASSSDLNTGELFF.

Details on this clone: Other DNA sequences within the sample encode an identical CDR3. This chain joins TRBV5-4 and TRBJ2-2; 9 bases match TRBD1. The CDR3 is 16 amino acids. Germline V lookup: CDR1 SGHNT, CDR2 YYREEE (reference sequence). With 2 bases clipped from V and 0 bases from J, the junction kept 2 bases outside the gene matches. The CDR3 DNA sequence: TGTGCCAGCAGCTTAGGGACAGGGCCGAACACCGGGGAGCTGTTTTTT. Translating it yields CASSLGTGPNTGELFF.

V usage is TRBV5-1 and J usage is TRBJ2-1; 8 bases are a match to TRBD2. The V segment lost 1 base and the J segment 4 bases; nucleotides outside the gene matches: 4. This CDR3 has 15 amino acids. Germline values: CDR1 SGHRS, CDR2 YFSETQ. CDR3 region: CASSLTGGLYNEQFF. The CDR3 coding sequence is TGCGCCAGCAGCTTGACGGGAGGGCTTTACAATGAGCAGTTCTTC.

This chain connects TRBV5-1 to TRBJ1-3, with 8 bases lining up with TRBD1. V dropped 4 bases and J dropped 0; count of bases not matched to a gene: 9. The germline V gene encodes CDR1 SGHRS and CDR2 YFSETQ. This CDR3 is built from 17 residues. Here the CDR3 DNA reads TGCGCCAGCAGCCGGGACAGGCCTATATACTCTGGAAACACCATATATTTT. Its protein is CASSRDRPIYSGNTIYF.

The J gene is TRBJ1-3, the V gene TRBV4-1; TRBD1 might be the D (6 bases). V was pared by 0 bases and J by 8 bases, with 14 bases between. This CDR3 is 15 amino acids long. Germline assignment: CDR1 MGHRA and CDR2 YSYEKL. In nucleotides, the CDR3 is TGCGCCAGCAGCCAAGAACAGGGAAGGTTTGACACCATATATTTT. Translated, it gives CASSQEQGRFDTIYF.

To note about this clone: The limits of the CDR3 on the DNA are not certain, so only TCRdb's listed CDR3 is given. The chain couples TRBV4-2 to TRBJ2-7; the table's D call of TRBD2 was not tested on the DNA. CDR1 and CDR2 (germline): LGHNA, YNFKEQ. The length of the CDR3 is 19 amino acids, counting both ends. The CDR3 region is CASSQDFGEGRELSHEQYF.

This rearrangement joins TRBV28 to TRBJ1-2; TRBD1 matches at 10 bases. Germline CDR1 MDHEN, CDR2 SYDVKM. J gave up 7 bases and V 4 bases, and 6 bases lay outside the gene matches. This CDR3 contains 14 residues. The CDR3 protein is CASSSAGTGAGYTF. The CDR3 DNA is TGTGCCAGCAGTTCCGCCGGGACAGGGGCTGGCTACACCTTC.

The chain uses TRBV4-3 and TRBJ2-6; D call uncertain. Germline V gene sequence: CDR1 LGHNA, CDR2 YSLEER. CDR3 length: 16 amino acids. Trimming left V 0 bases short and J 0 bases short, with 6 bases between. For the CDR3, the DNA is TGCGCCAGCAGCCAAGATGGCAGCTCTGGGGCCAACGTCCTGACTTTC. It is translated as CASSQDGSSGANVLTF.

V and J are TRBV4-1 and TRBJ2-7; perhaps TRBD1 as D (6 bases). This CDR3 has 15 amino acids. CDR1 is MGHRA and CDR2 is YSYEKL in the germline V gene. V was clipped by 3 bases and J by 5 bases, with 17 bases between them. The chain's CDR3 is CASSHMAGDLHEQYF. CDR3 DNA: TGCGCCAGCAGCCATATGGCAGGGGATTTACACGAGCAGTACTTC.

Worth noting for this clone: Additional DNA sequences in this sample encode the identical CDR3. The chain couples TRBV6-5 to TRBJ2-1; D not resolved. Germline CDR1 MNHEY, CDR2 SVGAGI. The CDR3 extends over 12 amino acids. Trimming took off 2 bases at V and 9 bases at J, with 8 bases between the two ends. In nucleotides, the CDR3 is TGTGCCAGCAGTTACCGCGGTGGTGAGCAGTTCTTC. This gives the protein CASSYRGGEQFF.

The J gene is TRBJ2-7, the V gene TRBV9, with 10 bases that match TRBD2. V was clipped by 2 bases and J by 1 base; unmatched bases: 6. CDR3 length: 16 amino acids. Germline V gene sequence: CDR1 SGDLS, CDR2 YYNGEE. The CDR3 region has the DNA TGTGCCAGCAGCGTCGGGAGCGGGGGGGCTTCCTACGAGCAGTACTTC. Translated, it gives CASSVGSGGASYEQYF.

This clone was found once. V gene TRBV6-4 combines with J gene TRBJ2-5; tentatively, D is TRBD2 (6 bases). V was trimmed by 0 bases and J by 7 bases, leaving 12 bases between them. Per the germline V gene, CDR1 is MRHNA and CDR2 is SNTAGT. This CDR3 contains 14 residues. CDR3 in DNA: TGTGCCAGCAGTGACTCGGCGACTAGTGGGACCCAGTACTTC. Translating gives CASSDSATSGTQYF.

The chain is built from TRBV7-3 and TRBJ2-3, with TRBD2 matching over 9 bases. The germline gives CDR1 SGHTA, CDR2 FQGTGA. CDR3 length: 16 residues. After removal of 2 bases from V and 4 bases from J, the junction contained 7 bases not matched to a gene. The CDR3 spells CASSLGRGGRSDTQYF. The CDR3 DNA reads as TGTGCCAGCAGCTTAGGGCGGGGGGGCCGGTCAGATACGCAGTATTTT.

V is TRBV9 and J is TRBJ2-3; no reliable D call. This CDR3 spans 13 amino acids. The germline CDR1 and CDR2 sequences are SGDLS and YYNGEE. Deletions cut 2 bases from V and 4 bases from J, with 8 bases between. CDR3 nucleotide sequence: TGTGCCAGCAGCGTGAGACGGGCAGATACGCAGTATTTT. Its protein product is CASSVRRADTQYF. Together with reference TRBV9 and TRBJ2-3, the CDR3 gives the full variable domain: DSGVTQTPKHLITATGQRVTLRCSPRSGDLSVYWYQQSLDQGLQFLIQYYNGEERAKGNILERFSAQQFPDLHSELNLSSLELGDSALYFCASSVRRADTQYFGPGTRLTVL.

This clone appeared a single time. J is TRBJ1-1 and V is TRBV7-9; 11 bases fit TRBD1. This CDR3 has 16 residues. CDR1 is SEHNR and CDR2 is FQNEAQ in the germline V gene (reference sequence). V lost 5 bases, J lost 0 bases, and 5 bases stayed unmatched. For the CDR3, the DNA is TGTGCCAGCAGCGCCCCGGGACAGGGGGTGAACACTGAAGCTTTCTTT. Protein sequence: CASSAPGQGVNTEAFF.

The rearrangement uses TRBV7-9 and TRBJ2-7; D possibly corresponds to TRBD2 (6 bases). Trimming stripped 5 bases from V and 6 bases from J, with 14 bases between. Per the germline V gene, CDR1 is SEHNR and CDR2 is FQNEAQ (reference sequence). CDR3 length: 13 amino acids. Here the CDR3 reads CASSPPRGGEQYF. The CDR3 region has the DNA TGTGCCAGCAGCCCCCCTCGGGGAGGCGAGCAGTACTTC.

The rearrangement links TRBV6-1 to TRBJ2-1; D perhaps matches TRBD2 (5 bases). The CDR3 sequence is 13 residues long. Trimming shortened V by 6 bases and J by 4 bases, and 10 bases separated the two germline ends. Per the germline V gene, CDR1 is MNHNS and CDR2 is SASEGT. The CDR3 sequence is CASSADWYNEQFF. The CDR3 DNA sequence: TGTGCCAGCAGCGCGGACTGGTACAATGAGCAGTTCTTC.